The rows below give T cell receptor beta chains drawn from one sample of a study of blood T cell repertoires in COVID-19. Measured with immunoSEQ multiplex PCR; TCRdb has only the in-frame clones, and not every one. The sample holds around 68,000 clones; around 87% are singletons and the top ten take 16%. The sample consisted of peripheral blood. The receptors here all came from a man in his forties with COVID-19, enrolled during active disease. Both conserved end residues are trimmed from each CDR3.

CDR3 protein | J gene | V gene
ASSFPGTGSPLH | TRBJ1-6 | TRBV5-6
ASSYTTGPNEKLF | TRBJ1-4 | TRBV9
ASSSQGQGRDTGELF | TRBJ2-2 | TRBV4-1
ASSGRGATTGELF | TRBJ2-2 | TRBV5-4
ASREQVPSGNTIY | TRBJ1-3 | TRBV2
ASSIGGGYEQY | TRBJ2-7 | TRBV27
SASSPSGAQETQY | TRBJ2-5 | TRBV20-1
ASSFTPGQGLSPLH | TRBJ1-6 | TRBV27
ASSLNLGGEQF | TRBJ2-1 | TRBV28
ASSRTGESQPQH | TRBJ1-5 | TRBV4-1
ASSYDQGGSNTIY | TRBJ1-3 | TRBV6-5
ASSLGQSYEQY | TRBJ2-7 | TRBV5-8
ASSQAGSHEQY | TRBJ2-7 | TRBV3-1/TRBV3-2
ASSERQNYGYT | TRBJ1-2 | TRBV2
ASSQDMDRQETQY | TRBJ2-5 | TRBV4-2
ASSRAGEYNEQF | TRBJ2-1 | TRBV6-5
ASRWGTGWDQPQH | TRBJ1-5 | TRBV28
ASRPGTGSDEQY | TRBJ2-7 | TRBV19
ASSVGGRHGDGYT | TRBJ1-2 | TRBV9
ASSQDRGMTGELF | TRBJ2-2 | TRBV2
ASSLLGQANEKLF | TRBJ1-4 | TRBV5-1
ASNRDSDTELF | TRBJ1-4 | TRBV7-9
ASRSLAEDNEQF | TRBJ2-1 | TRBV11-2
AISESTGQDNSPLH | TRBJ1-6 | TRBV10-3
ASSIFPSGGADTQY | TRBJ2-3 | TRBV19
ASSGTANTEAF | TRBJ1-1 | TRBV9
SLHQEGDGYT | TRBJ1-2 | TRBV29-1
ASSHNQPQH | TRBJ1-5 | TRBV6-6
ASSRDRGDQPQH | TRBJ1-5 | TRBV19
ASSIRDRGGKLF | TRBJ1-4 | TRBV19
ASQLISNQPQH | TRBJ1-5 | TRBV2
ASSPPTGRNTEAF | TRBJ1-1 | TRBV18
ASSLGQGAAGYT | TRBJ1-2 | TRBV5-1
ASTPREGYYEQY | TRBJ2-7 | TRBV9
ASSLEYGTDRTEAF | TRBJ1-1 | TRBV5-1
AITERVNTEAF | TRBJ1-1 | TRBV10-3
ASSQGAGGAIYGYT | TRBJ1-2 | TRBV9
ASTDGLYQSGELF | TRBJ2-2 | TRBV6-5
SVRAGARGGSNEQF | TRBJ2-1 | TRBV29-1
ASSQEGDNPSGNTIY | TRBJ1-3 | TRBV4-2
ASSSTGGQPQH | TRBJ1-5 | TRBV12-3/TRBV12-4
ASSQTGGVPSEQY | TRBJ2-7 | TRBV19